These 12 T cell receptor beta chains share one sample of origin, sequenced in a study of T-cell reconstitution after alpha-beta-depleted transplantation in children. TCRbeta library preparation incorporated unique molecular identifiers. One entry per CDR3 protein, called by TCRdb with MiXCR from the PCR reads. In the table there are about a million distinct CDR3 sequences, roughly 31% of which are singletons. The specimen was PBMCs, mostly from graft donor cells, collected 360 days after TCRalphabeta/CD19-depleted stem cell transplant. The receptor set was obtained from a boy under two years old who had a stem cell transplant for SCID, so the T cells may come from the graft donor.

Many counts were recorded for this clonotype. The rearrangement joins TRBV12-3 or TRBV12-4 to TRBJ2-1; the D gene could be TRBD1 or TRBD2 (5 bases each). Trimming stripped 7 bases from V and 4 bases from J, with 17 bases between. The CDR3 extends over 15 amino acids. The DNA for the CDR3 is TGTGCCAGCAACAGGTTAGGCGGGTATTACAATGAGCAGTTCTTC. Amino acid sequence: CASNRLGGYYNEQFF.

This clonotype has more than one count but fewer than ten. This chain joins TRBV7-2 and TRBJ2-1; D gene unclear. Germline assignment: CDR1 SGHTA and CDR2 FQGNSA. V was clipped by 2 bases and J by 8 bases, with 16 bases between them. This CDR3 has 15 residues. The CDR3 sequence is CASSLLGKASHEQFF. The CDR3 region has the DNA TGTGCCAGCAGCTTACTAGGAAAGGCTAGTCATGAGCAGTTCTTC.

This clonotype was observed a few times. This sequence joins TRBV7-3 and TRBJ1-1; TRBD1 might be the D (5 bases). V lost 4 bases to trimming and J lost 2 bases, with 11 bases between them. The CDR3 totals 14 residues. Germline CDR1 reads SGHTA; CDR2 reads FQGTGA. The CDR3 sequence: CASSSAGGNTEAFF. In DNA, the CDR3 is TGTGCCAGCAGCTCCGCTGGGGGTAACACTGAAGCTTTCTTT.

J is TRBJ1-5 and V is TRBV28, with 8 bases lining up with TRBD1. CDR3 size: 16 residues. Germline CDR1 MDHEN, CDR2 SYDVKM. The junction had 11 bases not matched to a gene; V was cut back by 5 bases and J by 5 bases. The CDR3 is CASSTPTGDGHQPQHF. CDR3 nucleotides: TGTGCCAGCAGTACCCCGACAGGGGACGGCCATCAGCCCCAGCATTTT.

At least ten counts were recorded for this clonotype. This chain links TRBV12-3 or TRBV12-4 with TRBJ2-7; 11 positions agree with TRBD1. The CDR3 totals 16 residues. Losses at the gene ends were 4 bases for V and 5 bases for J; bases not matched to a gene: 10. For the CDR3, the DNA is TGTGCCAGCAGTTCGATTACCGGGACAGGGGGACACGAGCAGTACTTC. This sequence encodes CASSSITGTGGHEQYF.

There are a few counts of this clonotype. The V call is TRBV27, the J call TRBJ2-7; no reliable D call. The V end was cut by 5 bases, the J end by 6 bases, with 20 bases between. The CDR3 contains 15 residues. The germline V gene has CDR1 MNHEY and CDR2 SMNVEV (reference sequence). Written as DNA, the CDR3 is TGTGCCAGCAGTCCCGGTCCTACTTTATGGGGCGAGCAGTACTTC. Protein sequence: CASSPGPTLWGEQYF.

V gene TRBV29-1 combines with J gene TRBJ2-7; TRBD2 is a possible D gene (5 bases). The CDR3 is 12 amino acids. Germline CDR1 is SQVTM and CDR2 is ANQGSEA. The V and J ends lost 3 bases and 3 bases respectively, with 9 bases between them. The CDR3 DNA follows: TGCAGCGTTGACACCGGGAACTACGAGCAGTACTTC. This encodes CSVDTGNYEQYF.

The chain joins TRBV5-1 to TRBJ1-1; D is perhaps TRBD1 (5 bases). The CDR3 sequence is 15 residues long. Trimming pared 4 bases from V and 7 bases from J, leaving 20 bases between. The germline CDR1 and CDR2 sequences are SGHRS and YFSETQ. CDR3 loop: CASSGGRGRGDEAFF. The CDR3, as DNA: TGCGCCAGCAGCGGCGGGAGGGGAAGAGGTGATGAAGCTTTCTTT.

V is TRBV5-1 and J is TRBJ2-1; D possibly corresponds to TRBD2 (5 bases). The germline V and J ends were trimmed by 1 base and 5 bases, with 19 bases remaining between them. From germline, CDR1 is SGHRS and CDR2 YFSETQ. The CDR3 loop spans 17 amino acids. CDR3 DNA sequence: TGCGCCAGCAGCTTGAGGATGGGAGTCGGATCCCACAATGAGCAGTTCTTC. Its translation is CASSLRMGVGSHNEQFF.

This clonotype came up a few times. CDR3 in amino acids: CSVEMAWGTVTDTQYF. CDR3 DNA sequence: TGCAGCGTTGAAATGGCTTGGGGGACAGTGACAGATACGCAGTATTTT. The J gene is TRBJ2-3, the V gene TRBV29-1, with 7 positions matching TRBD1. There are 16 residues in the CDR3. J lost 3 bases, V lost 2 bases, and 11 bases had no gene match. Germline CDR1 SQVTM, CDR2 ANQGSEA.

This clonotype has more than one count but fewer than ten. CDR3: CSLHHPMGTQYF. Written as DNA, the CDR3 is TGCAGCCTCCACCACCCAATGGGGACCCAGTACTTC. The J gene is TRBJ2-5, the V gene TRBV29-1; D gene ambiguous. Germline CDR1 SQVTM, CDR2 ANQGSEA. This CDR3 is 12 amino acids long. V was shortened by 8 bases and J by 7 bases, with 17 bases between the two germline ends. Complete variable domain (other parts from reference TRBV29-1 and TRBJ2-5): SAVISQKPSRDICQRGTSLTIQCQVDSQVTMMFWYRQQPGQSLTLIATANQGSEATYESGFVIDKFPISRPNLTFSTLTVSNMSPEDSSIYLCSLHHPMGTQYFGPGTRLLVL.

This chain uses TRBV9 with TRBJ2-4; D is undetermined. Germline assignment: CDR1 SGDLS and CDR2 YYNGEE. V was clipped by 1 base and J by 4 bases, with 6 bases between them. The CDR3 spans 13 residues. The CDR3 DNA reads TGTGCCAGCAGCGTATATCCAAAAAACATTCAGTACTTC. This codes for CASSVYPKNIQYF.